This T cell receptor beta chain was retrieved from a study of T cell responses to AZD1222 COVID-19 vaccine. Study outcomes and limitations: Clonal diversity may have been underestimated in mostly white British donors. Among spike-specific TCRs, nearly half reportedly target unmutated variant regions.

TCRdb's copy holds only in-frame clones and misses some; the assay was immunoSEQ multiplex PCR. Found here are approximately 100,000 clones, roughly nine tenths of them singletons; the top ten hold 3% to 4%. For this clone: Its antigen is currently unknown.

The germline gives CDR1 SNHLY, CDR2 FYNNEI. V trimming: 6 bases; J trimming: 8 bases; junction bases outside the gene matches: 9. The CDR3 extends over 14 amino acids. This clonotype was obtained from an adult who received the MenACWY meningococcal vaccine as a control. This sample comprised peripheral blood, obtained 28 days after the second dose of the MenACWY control vaccine. The rearrangement uses TRBV2 and TRBJ1-2, with 10 positions matching TRBD1. DNA of the CDR3: TGTGCCAGCAGAGAGACCGGGACAGGGGACGGCTACACCTTC. Amino acid sequence: CASRETGTGDGYTF.